This T cell receptor (beta chain) was documented in a study of OX40 agonist ivuxolimab in advanced cancers. Study in general: At approximately 80% male, the cohort had a mean age of about 60 years, ranging from about 23 to 80. People who had prior anti-PD-1, anti-PD-L1 or anti-CTLA-4 therapy could take part, and less than 50% had some.

Autoimmune disease history or systemic immunosuppression disqualified patients. This clone is medium-sized (0.01 to 0.1%) in the sample. Its antigen is currently unknown. Study-level results: Among expanded peripheral T cells, antigen specificity went undetermined.

Germline lookup yields CDR1 LNHDA and CDR2 SQIVND (reference sequence). Trimming shortened V by 5 bases and J by 5 bases, and 22 bases separated the two germline ends. This CDR3 contains 16 residues. Repertoires were generated with immunoSEQ multiplex PCR, while TCRdb's copy carries only in-frame clones and drops some. The profile shows about 110,000 clones, approximately 90% of them singletons. The chain recombines TRBV19 with TRBJ2-7; possible D gene TRBD2, 6 bases. The specimen comprised CD4+ or CD8+ T cells sorted from blood, sampled in a trial of the OX40 agonist ivuxolimab. The receptor was isolated from an adult with an advanced solid tumor such as melanoma, head and neck, liver or kidney cancer. The CDR3 reads CASSPYRQSSSDEQYF. Here the CDR3 DNA reads TGTGCCAGTAGTCCCTACCGACAGTCCTCTAGCGACGAGCAGTACTTC.